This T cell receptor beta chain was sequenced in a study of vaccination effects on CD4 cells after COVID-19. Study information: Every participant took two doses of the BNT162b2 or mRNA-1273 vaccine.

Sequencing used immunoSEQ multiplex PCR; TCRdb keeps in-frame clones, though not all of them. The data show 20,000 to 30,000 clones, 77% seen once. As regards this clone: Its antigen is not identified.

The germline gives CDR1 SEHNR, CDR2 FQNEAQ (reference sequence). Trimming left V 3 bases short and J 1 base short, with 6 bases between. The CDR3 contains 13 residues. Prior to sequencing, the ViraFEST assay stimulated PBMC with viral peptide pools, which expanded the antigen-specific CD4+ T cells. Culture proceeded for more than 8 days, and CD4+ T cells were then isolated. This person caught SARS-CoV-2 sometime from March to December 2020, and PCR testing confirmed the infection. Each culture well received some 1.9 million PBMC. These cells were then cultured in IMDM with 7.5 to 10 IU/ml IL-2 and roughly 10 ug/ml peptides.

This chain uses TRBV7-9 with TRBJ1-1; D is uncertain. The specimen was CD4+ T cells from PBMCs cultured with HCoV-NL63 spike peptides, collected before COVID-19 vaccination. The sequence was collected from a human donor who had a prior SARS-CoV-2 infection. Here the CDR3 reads CASSFVENTEAFF. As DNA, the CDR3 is TGTGCCAGCAGCTTTGTTGAGAACACTGAAGCTTTCTTT.